One sample yielded the 27 T cell receptor beta chains listed below, sequenced in a study of blood T cell repertoires in COVID-19. Profiled with immunoSEQ multiplex PCR; TCRdb holds only in-frame clones, not every one. The sample contains 75,000 to 100,000 clones, 80% to 90% of which appear only once. The sequenced sample consisted of peripheral blood. These receptors originate from a human donor in a cohort sampled during active COVID-19.

The J gene is TRBJ2-6, the V gene TRBV6-6; TRBD1 aligns across 8 bases. CDR1 is MNHNY, CDR2 SVGAGI, per germline (reference sequence). CDR3 size: 17 residues. Trimming cost V 5 bases and J 0 bases; bases outside gene matches: 6. The chain's CDR3 is CASSQGQAHSGANVLTF. For the CDR3, the DNA is TGTGCCAGCAGTCAGGGACAGGCGCACTCTGGGGCCAACGTCCTGACTTTC.

The V gene is TRBV5-1, the J gene TRBJ2-2; TRBD2 is a possible D gene (5 bases). V was cut by 3 bases and J by 4 bases, with 10 bases left in between. The germline V gene has CDR1 SGHRS and CDR2 YFSETQ. This CDR3 comprises 14 residues. The CDR3: CASSSGISTGELFF. CDR3 coding DNA: TGCGCCAGCAGCTCCGGGATTTCCACCGGGGAGCTGTTTTTT.

In DNA form, the CDR3 reads TGTGCCAGCAGCCAGGGGACAGAAGACCTAGCCAAAAACATTCAGTACTTC. Its protein product is CASSQGTEDLAKNIQYF. This rearrangement joins TRBV7-9 to TRBJ2-4, with 7 bases aligning to TRBD1. The V gene end was trimmed by 5 bases and the J gene end by 0 bases; junction bases not matched to a gene: 10. The CDR3 is 17 amino acids. Germline CDR1 and CDR2: SEHNR and FQNEAQ (reference sequence).

V usage is TRBV6-5 and J usage is TRBJ2-3; 8 positions match TRBD1. Germline values: CDR1 MNHEY, CDR2 SVGAGI. V gave up 4 bases and J gave up 2 bases; unmatched junction bases: 5. The CDR3 is 15 amino acids. Here the CDR3 DNA reads TGTGCCAGCAGTTCCGGGACAGGAAACACAGATACGCAGTATTTT. Its protein is CASSSGTGNTDTQYF.

The chain has TRBV4-3 and TRBJ2-7; 12 positions agree with TRBD2. The V and J ends lost 0 bases and 7 bases, in that order; junction bases with no gene match: 13. The CDR3 totals 18 residues. The germline gives CDR1 LGHNA, CDR2 YSLEER. Here the CDR3 DNA reads TGCGCCAGCAGCCAAGAGAAGTTCCTAGCGGGAGGGCCGAGGGAGCAGTACTTC. As protein: CASSQEKFLAGGPREQYF.

This sequence joins TRBV19 and TRBJ1-5; 9 bases align to TRBD1. The germline gives CDR1 LNHDA, CDR2 SQIVND (reference sequence). V trimming: 5 bases; J trimming: 3 bases; junction bases outside the gene matches: 5. The CDR3 sequence is 15 residues long. The DNA of the CDR3 is TGTGCCAGTAGTCCCGGGGACAGGGTCAATCAGCCCCAGCATTTT. Protein product: CASSPGDRVNQPQHF.

The genes are TRBV4-2 and TRBJ1-2; possible D gene TRBD1, 5 bases. V gave up 0 bases and J gave up 8 bases, with 19 bases separating them. Germline V gene sequence: CDR1 LGHNA, CDR2 YNFKEQ. The CDR3 covers 16 residues. CDR3 region: CASSQEPRPGREGYTF. Written as DNA, the CDR3 is TGTGCCAGCAGCCAAGAACCAAGACCGGGACGGGAGGGCTACACCTTC.

V and J are TRBV18 and TRBJ2-1; a possible D gene is TRBD1 (6 bases). Germline lookup yields CDR1 KGHSH and CDR2 LQKENI. The CDR3 covers 16 residues. The V end was cut by 2 bases, the J end by 6 bases, with 17 bases between. The CDR3 DNA is TGTGCCAGCTCACCAGGGGGCACAGGTATAGGCAATGAGCAGTTCTTC. Protein: CASSPGGTGIGNEQFF.

The J gene is TRBJ1-6, the V gene TRBV25-1, with TRBD1 matching over 12 bases. Germline-derived CDR1 and CDR2 are MGHDK and SYGVNS. The CDR3 loop spans 16 amino acids. J was trimmed by 10 bases and V by 6 bases; bases with no gene match: 10. DNA of the CDR3: TGTGCCAGCAGGGAAACCGGGACAGGGGGCTTCTCACCCCTCCACTTT. It is translated as CASRETGTGGFSPLHF.

The V gene is TRBV19, the J gene TRBJ2-5; D perhaps matches TRBD2 (6 bases). CDR1 is LNHDA and CDR2 is SQIVND in the germline V gene (reference sequence). Trimming cost V 4 bases and J 1 base, with 10 bases left between them. This CDR3 contains 14 residues. CDR3 amino acids: CASSTRTIQETQYF. CDR3 DNA sequence: TGTGCCAGTAGTACTCGGACTATCCAAGAGACCCAGTACTTC.

The rearrangement joins TRBV6-1 to TRBJ2-3; D call uncertain. The CDR3 length is 15 residues. From germline, CDR1 is MNHNS and CDR2 SASEGT. Trimming shortened V by 1 base and J by 8 bases, and 16 bases separated the two germline ends. CDR3 protein: CASSEDSLRFGTQYF. CDR3 nucleotide sequence: TGTGCCAGCAGTGAAGACAGCCTCAGGTTTGGTACGCAGTATTTT.

The genes are TRBV18 and TRBJ2-7, with 12 bases lining up with TRBD1. CDR3 length equals 16 residues. Germline-derived CDR1 and CDR2 are KGHSH and LQKENI. The V gene end was trimmed by 6 bases and the J gene end by 5 bases; junction bases not matched to a gene: 11. The CDR3 DNA reads as TGTGCCAGCTCTCGCCTAGGGACAGGGGGCCTGGACGAGCAGTACTTC. Its protein is CASSRLGTGGLDEQYF.

The chain is built from TRBV4-3 and TRBJ2-1, with D possibly TRBD2 on 6 matching bases. Germline CDR1 is LGHNA and CDR2 is YSLEER. The V gene lost 1 base and the J gene lost 10 bases, with 14 bases spanning the gap. The CDR3 runs 14 residues. CDR3 loop: CASSQVTRQSEQFF. In DNA, the CDR3 is TGCGCCAGCAGCCAAGTGACTAGACAGAGCGAGCAGTTCTTC.

CDR3: CATSPGLANENEQFF. CDR3 in DNA: TGTGCCACCAGCCCCGGACTAGCGAATGAGAATGAGCAGTTCTTC. The V and J genes are TRBV15 and TRBJ2-1; 9 nucleotides align to TRBD2. Germline values: CDR1 LNHNV, CDR2 YYDKDF (reference sequence). This CDR3 is built from 15 residues. Trimming cost V 5 bases and J 7 bases; bases outside gene matches: 9.

The chain has TRBV2 and TRBJ1-1; D is ambiguous. The CDR3 consists of 14 residues. V lost 4 bases, J lost 1 base, and 10 bases lay in between. In germline, CDR1 is SNHLY, CDR2 FYNNEI. The CDR3: CASSGRLPNTEAFF. Here the CDR3 DNA reads TGTGCCAGCAGTGGGCGGCTCCCGAACACTGAAGCTTTCTTT.

This chain connects TRBV28 to TRBJ1-5; a weak D match, TRBD1 (5 bases). V lost 4 bases and J 4 bases, leaving 14 bases between the germline ends. The CDR3 runs 15 residues. CDR1 is MDHEN, CDR2 SYDVKM, per germline. CDR3: CASSWVQGLNQPQHF. In DNA form, the CDR3 reads TGTGCCAGCAGTTGGGTCCAGGGTCTGAATCAGCCCCAGCATTTT.

This chain links TRBV5-5 with TRBJ1-4, with D tentatively TRBD1 (6 bases). The germline V gene encodes CDR1 SGHKS and CDR2 YYEKEE (reference sequence). The CDR3 length is 15 residues. The V end lost 4 bases, the J end lost 6 bases, and 16 bases lay between the germline ends. CDR3 sequence reads: CASSKSGEQDEKLFF. The CDR3 DNA is TGTGCCAGCAGCAAATCAGGGGAGCAGGATGAAAAACTGTTTTTT.

The V call is TRBV6-2 or TRBV6-3, the J call TRBJ2-1; the match to TRBD2 covers 7 bases. Trimming removed 0 bases from V and 4 bases from J; junction bases left unmatched: 9. Germline values: CDR1 MNHEY, CDR2 SVGEGT. The CDR3 runs 17 residues. Here the CDR3 reads CASSYSSIRREYNEQFF. The CDR3 DNA sequence: TGTGCCAGCAGTTACTCGAGTATTCGGCGGGAGTACAATGAGCAGTTCTTC.

The chain combines TRBV5-1 with TRBJ1-1; D perhaps matches TRBD1 (5 bases). Trimming left V 1 base short and J 1 base short, with 11 bases between. Germline loops: CDR1 SGHRS, CDR2 YFSETQ. The CDR3 extends over 15 amino acids. CDR3 sequence (DNA): TGCGCCAGCAGCTTGACGGACACCAAGAACACTGAAGCTTTCTTT. Protein product: CASSLTDTKNTEAFF.

Here the CDR3 reads CASSWTGEEQYF. CDR3 DNA sequence: TGTGCCAGCAGCTGGACAGGGGAAGAGCAGTACTTC. This sequence joins TRBV5-5 and TRBJ2-7; 9 positions agree with TRBD1. The V gene's germline CDR1 is SGHKS and CDR2 YYEKEE (reference sequence). Trimming removed 3 bases from V and 7 bases from J; junction bases left unmatched: 2. This CDR3 region has 12 residues. The full variable domain, rest sourced from reference TRBV5-5 and TRBJ2-7, is DAGVTQSPTHLIKTRGQQVTLRCSPISGHKSVSWYQQVLGQGPQFIFQYYEKEERGRGNFPDRFSARQFPNYSSELNVNALLLGDSALYLCASSWTGEEQYFGPGTRLTVT.

The chain links TRBV2 to TRBJ1-1; D uncertain. The CDR3 covers 15 residues. V gave up 2 bases and J gave up 5 bases, with 15 bases separating them. Germline V gene sequence: CDR1 SNHLY, CDR2 FYNNEI. The CDR3 spells CASSERPPGRTEAFF. CDR3 nucleotide sequence: TGTGCCAGCAGTGAACGCCCGCCGGGGAGGACTGAAGCTTTCTTT. Combining the CDR3 with reference TRBV2 and TRBJ1-1 gives the whole variable domain EPEVTQTPSHQVTQMGQEVILRCVPISNHLYFYWYRQILGQKVEFLVSFYNNEISEKSEIFDDQFSVERPDGSNFTLKIRSTKLEDSAMYFCASSERPPGRTEAFFGQGTRLTVV.

The chain carries TRBV5-1 and TRBJ2-7; D might be TRBD2 (6 bases). Germline values: CDR1 SGHRS, CDR2 YFSETQ. The CDR3 extends over 16 amino acids. Between the trimmed V and J ends, which lost 0 bases and 5 bases, there was a span of 18 bases. The CDR3 region is CASSLVIVPGRNEQYF. The CDR3 DNA reads as TGCGCCAGCAGCTTGGTCATCGTTCCAGGGAGGAACGAGCAGTACTTC. The full variable domain, its missing parts supplied by reference TRBV5-1 and TRBJ2-7, is KAGVTQTPRYLIKTRGQQVTLSCSPISGHRSVSWYQQTPGQGLQFLFEYFSETQRNKGNFPGRFSGRQFSNSRSEMNVSTLELGDSALYLCASSLVIVPGRNEQYFGPGTRLTVT.

V gene TRBV19 combines with J gene TRBJ2-1; TRBD1 aligns across 7 bases. Germline V CDR1 and CDR2: LNHDA, SQIVND (reference sequence). There are 13 residues in the CDR3. Trimming removed 10 bases from V and 10 bases from J; junction bases left unmatched: 13. The CDR3 sequence is CATEHRQGMEQFF. The DNA for the CDR3 is TGTGCCACCGAACACCGACAGGGAATGGAGCAGTTCTTC.

The sample holds one count of this clone. The rearrangement uses TRBV9 and TRBJ2-3, with 8 bases that match TRBD2. The CDR3 is made up of 16 amino acids. Trimming at V came to 4 bases and at J to 0 bases, leaving 7 bases not matched to a gene. CDR1 is SGDLS and CDR2 is YYNGEE in the germline V gene. The chain's CDR3 is CASSPLGGVSTDTQYF. Written as DNA, the CDR3 is TGTGCCAGCAGCCCACTCGGGGGGGTTAGCACAGATACGCAGTATTTT.

This rearrangement joins TRBV30 to TRBJ1-6, with 9 positions matching TRBD1. The junction had 10 bases not matched to a gene; V was cut back by 3 bases and J by 7 bases. This CDR3 comprises 16 residues. Germline CDR1 GTSNPN, CDR2 SVGIG (reference sequence). The CDR3 is CAWREDRGYRNSPLHF. DNA for the CDR3: TGTGCCTGGAGAGAGGACAGGGGATATAGAAATTCACCCCTCCACTTT.

The CDR3 sequence is CASTGTGGLGGVSAEAFF. The CDR3 region has the DNA TGTGCCAGTACCGGGACAGGGGGCTTGGGCGGGGTGTCCGCTGAAGCTTTCTTT. This chain uses TRBV7-9 with TRBJ1-1; TRBD1 matches at 12 bases. CDR1 SEHNR and CDR2 FQNEAQ come from the germline V gene (reference sequence). This CDR3 comprises 18 residues. V shed 9 bases and J 6 bases; nucleotides not matched to a gene: 20.

The chain joins TRBV9 to TRBJ2-2, with 9 bases that match TRBD2. J was trimmed by 5 bases and V by 2 bases; bases with no gene match: 16. CDR3 size: 19 residues. Germline V gene data show CDR1 as SGDLS and CDR2 as YYNGEE. DNA of the CDR3: TGTGCCAGCAGCGTCTCCCCACTCCCGGGTAGCGGGGGAACCGGGGAGCTGTTTTTT. Amino acid sequence: CASSVSPLPGSGGTGELFF.